The clone carrying this T cell receptor (beta chain) has a handful of counts. The antigen is undetermined. This sample was taken from a study of shared clonotypes between healthy human individuals. About the research overall: Donors had three CD4 naive, three CD4 memory, two CD8 naive and one CD8 memory plate apiece.

Whole-study results and caveats: Generally, estimated richness proved larger in naive subsets than it did in memory subsets.

Assay runs were performed at deep level. Produced via immunoSEQ multiplex PCR; TCRdb's table is partial and in-frame only. The sample includes about 680,000 clones, approximately 73% seen only once; the top ten take 1.5% to 2%. There are 17 residues in the CDR3. From germline, CDR1 is SGDLS and CDR2 YYNGEE. V lost 0 bases and J lost 2; bases outside the gene matches: 5. The chain uses TRBV9 and TRBJ2-3, with 11 bases matching TRBD2. The TCR comes from a woman between 25 and 40 years old in good health. The source material was memory CD4+ T cells sorted from blood. The subset was: CD45RA-negative fraction. CDR3 region: CASSVGGSGRATDTQYF. As DNA, the CDR3 is TGTGCCAGCAGCGTAGGGGGTAGCGGGAGGGCCACAGATACGCAGTATTTT.